Shown below are 2 T cell receptor beta chains from a single sample sequenced in a study of T cell repertoires in cytomegalovirus infection (dated by TCRdb to about 2019). Instrument used: Illumina HiSeq 1500. TCRdb trimmed the raw reads at Q25, called clones with MiXCR and kept productive beta chains. Each record represents a unique CDR3 protein, reported with the most common genes and DNA among its rows. Recorded for this sample are roughly 180,000 distinct CDR3 sequences; 28% of them occurred a single time. The top ten clones comprise 30% to 40% of the sample. The material sequenced was PBMCs. The source of these receptors is a human donor in good health (CMV status not recorded). Some clones in this sample may be carry-over from other donors' samples.

This clonotype was seen more than once but under ten times. The chain is built from TRBV9 and TRBJ2-2; TRBD2 agrees at 8 bases. In germline, CDR1 is SGDLS, CDR2 YYNGEE. The V gene end was trimmed by 3 bases and the J gene end by 7 bases; junction bases not matched to a gene: 14. The CDR3 consists of 17 residues. CDR3 sequence: CASSASGTRGSVGELFF. CDR3 coding DNA: TGTGCCAGCAGCGCTTCCGGGACTAGAGGTTCAGTCGGGGAGCTGTTTTTT.

This chain links TRBV6-6 with TRBJ2-7, with D maybe TRBD1 (6 bases). The CDR3 is 15 amino acids. Trimming removed 6 bases from V and 3 bases from J, with 18 bases in between. Germline loops: CDR1 MNHNY, CDR2 SVGAGI (reference sequence). CDR3: CASRQLGAADYEQYF. In DNA form, the CDR3 reads TGTGCCAGCAGGCAGTTGGGGGCAGCGGACTACGAGCAGTACTTC.